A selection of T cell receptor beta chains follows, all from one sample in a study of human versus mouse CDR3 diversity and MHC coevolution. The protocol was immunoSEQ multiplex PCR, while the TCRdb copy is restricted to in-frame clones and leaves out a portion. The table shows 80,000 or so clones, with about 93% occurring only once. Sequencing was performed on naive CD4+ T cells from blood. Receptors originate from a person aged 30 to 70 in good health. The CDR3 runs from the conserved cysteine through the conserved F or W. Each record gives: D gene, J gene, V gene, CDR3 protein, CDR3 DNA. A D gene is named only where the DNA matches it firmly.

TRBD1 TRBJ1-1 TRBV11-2 CASSFGQGNTEAFF TGTGCCAGCAGCTTCGGACAGGGGAACACTGAAGCTTTCTTT
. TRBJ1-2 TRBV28 CASSSDSYGYTF TGTGCCAGCAGTTCCGACAGCTATGGCTACACCTTC
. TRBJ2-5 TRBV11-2 CASSLGRQSLRQETQYF TGTGCCAGCAGCTTAGGCAGACAGTCGCTCCGGCAAGAGACCCAGTACTTC
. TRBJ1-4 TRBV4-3 CASSQVTGVGFNEKLFF TGCGCCAGCAGCCAAGTTACCGGGGTGGGCTTTAATGAAAAACTGTTTTTT
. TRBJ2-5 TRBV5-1 CASSHGIYQETQYF TGCGCCAGCAGCCACGGGATTTACCAAGAGACCCAGTACTTC
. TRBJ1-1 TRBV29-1 CSVAGRGARNTEAFF TGCAGCGTCGCAGGGAGGGGGGCGCGAAACACTGAAGCTTTCTTT
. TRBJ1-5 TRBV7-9 CASSAGGGLNQPQHF TGTGCCAGCAGCGCGGGGGGGGGCCTCAATCAGCCCCAGCATTTT
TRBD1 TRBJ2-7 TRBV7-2 CASSPRTGYPYEQYF TGTGCCAGCAGCCCCCGGACAGGGTACCCCTACGAGCAGTACTTC
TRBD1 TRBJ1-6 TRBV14 CASSTTGISYNSPLHF TGTGCCAGCAGTACGACAGGGATCTCCTATAATTCACCCCTCCACTTT
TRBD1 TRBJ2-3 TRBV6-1 CASSATGTGPRRTQYF TGTGCCAGCAGTGCAACCGGGACAGGACCCCGTAGAACGCAGTATTTT